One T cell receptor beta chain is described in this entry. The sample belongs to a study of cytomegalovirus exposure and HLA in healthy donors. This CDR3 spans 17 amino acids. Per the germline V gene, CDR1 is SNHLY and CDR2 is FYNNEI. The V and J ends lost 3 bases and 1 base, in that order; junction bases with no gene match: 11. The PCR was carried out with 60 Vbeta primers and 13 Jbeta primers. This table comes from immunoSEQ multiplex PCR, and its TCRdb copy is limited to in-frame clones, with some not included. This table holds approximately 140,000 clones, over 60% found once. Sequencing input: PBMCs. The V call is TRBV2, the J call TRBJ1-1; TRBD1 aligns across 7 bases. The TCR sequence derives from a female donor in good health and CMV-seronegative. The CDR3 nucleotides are TGTGCCAGCAGTGACCTCCGGGACAGTTGGTGGAACACTGAAGCTTTCTTT. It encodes CASSDLRDSWWNTEAFF.